A single sample gave rise to the 4 T cell receptor beta chains below, sequenced in a study of regulatory T cells in long-lasting Graves disease. The time point here: persistent/refractory GD, antithyroid drugs over 5 years with positive TRAb. The TCR library was made from RNA extracted from PBMCs. Arm-PCR of CDR3 regions and iRepertoire HTBI primers were used to build TCR beta libraries. TCRdb itself ran the multiplex PCR reads through MiXCR, one entry per CDR3 protein. The profile shows 400,000 or so distinct CDR3 sequences, around a quarter of them singletons. The sequenced sample was peripheral blood mononuclear cells (PBMCs), obtained when the disease was refractory, from a patient treated with antithyroid drugs. These TCRs come from a female donor with Graves disease.

This clonotype has a count of ten or more. This sequence joins TRBV24-1 and TRBJ1-2; 7 bases are shared with TRBD1. The CDR3 contains 14 residues. The germline gives CDR1 KGHDR, CDR2 SFDVKD. The junction had 5 bases not matched to a gene; V was cut back by 4 bases and J by 4 bases. This CDR3 is CATSDPGQTYGYTF. The CDR3 bases are TGTGCCACCAGTGACCCGGGACAGACCTATGGCTACACCTTC.

This clonotype was recorded many times. This sequence joins TRBV2 and TRBJ2-2; D possibly corresponds to TRBD2 (5 bases). The germline V gene encodes CDR1 SNHLY and CDR2 FYNNEI. The CDR3 covers 12 residues. V lost 10 bases to trimming and J lost 7 bases, with 13 bases between them. CDR3 coding DNA: TGTGCCACCAAACTAGGAAGCGGGGAGCTGTTTTTT. It specifies CATKLGSGELFF. Based on the CDR3 plus reference TRBV2 and TRBJ2-2, the full variable domain is EPEVTQTPSHQVTQMGQEVILRCVPISNHLYFYWYRQILGQKVEFLVSFYNNEISEKSEIFDDQFSVERPDGSNFTLKIRSTKLEDSAMYFCATKLGSGELFFGEGSRLTVL.

There are a few counts of this clonotype. The V gene is TRBV28, the J gene TRBJ2-7; possible D gene TRBD2, 5 bases. V lost 6 bases and J 6 bases, leaving 15 bases between the germline ends. Germline-derived CDR1 and CDR2 are MDHEN and SYDVKM. This CDR3 is built from 13 residues. As DNA, the CDR3 is TGTGCCAGCAGAGGGTCCCTTCGGGGCGAGCAGTACTTC. Translation gives CASRGSLRGEQYF.

This clonotype was counted many times. This chain links TRBV11-1 with TRBJ2-5; maybe TRBD2 (5 bases). The CDR3 sequence is 14 residues long. Trimming shortened V by 5 bases and J by 3 bases, and 13 bases separated the two germline ends. Germline-derived CDR1 and CDR2 are SGHAT and FQDESV (reference sequence). CDR3 amino acids: CASSPRTSKETQYF. The CDR3 DNA reads as TGTGCCAGCAGCCCTAGGACTTCTAAAGAGACCCAGTACTTC. Full variable domain (missing parts from reference TRBV11-1 and TRBJ2-5): EAEVAQSPRYKITEKSQAVAFWCDPISGHATLYWYRQILGQGPELLVQFQDESVVDDSQLPKDRFSAERLKGVDSTLKIQPAELGDSAMYLCASSPRTSKETQYFGPGTRLLVL.